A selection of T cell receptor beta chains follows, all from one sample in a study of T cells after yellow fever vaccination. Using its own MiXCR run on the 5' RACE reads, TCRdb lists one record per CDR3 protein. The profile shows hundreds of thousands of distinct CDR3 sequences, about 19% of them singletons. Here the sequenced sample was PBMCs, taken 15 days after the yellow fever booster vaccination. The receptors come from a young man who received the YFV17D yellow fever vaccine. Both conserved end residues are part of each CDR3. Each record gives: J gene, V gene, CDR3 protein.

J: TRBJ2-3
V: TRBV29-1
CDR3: CSLSGGVLTDTQYF

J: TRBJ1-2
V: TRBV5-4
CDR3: CASSLRDRPNYGYTF

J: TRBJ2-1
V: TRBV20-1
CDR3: CSPRGPGLSYNEQFF

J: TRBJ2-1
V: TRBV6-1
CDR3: CASSTGTSGSSYNEQFF

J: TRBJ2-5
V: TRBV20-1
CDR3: CSAYTLRVGEETQYF

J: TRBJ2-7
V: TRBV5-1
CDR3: CASSADRVEQYF

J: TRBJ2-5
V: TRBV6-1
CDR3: CASSEIETQYF

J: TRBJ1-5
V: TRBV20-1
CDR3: CSAPGDLGPQHF

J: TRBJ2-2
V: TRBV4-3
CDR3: CASSPSSPGTGELFF

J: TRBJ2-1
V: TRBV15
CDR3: CATSRNRGLEQFF

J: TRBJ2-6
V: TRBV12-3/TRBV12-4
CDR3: CASSLSAGANVLTF

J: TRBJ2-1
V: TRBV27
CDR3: CASSLTASGKYNEQFF

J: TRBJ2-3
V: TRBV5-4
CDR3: CASSPAAGDTQYF

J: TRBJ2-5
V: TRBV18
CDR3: CASSPQLQETQYF

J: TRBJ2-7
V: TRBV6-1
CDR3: CASSELGRTGNEQYF

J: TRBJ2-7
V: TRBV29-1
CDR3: CSVEILSGLSYEQYF

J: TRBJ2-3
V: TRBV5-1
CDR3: CASSYSGQGSDTQYF

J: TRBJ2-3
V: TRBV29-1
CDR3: CSASIQTDTQYF

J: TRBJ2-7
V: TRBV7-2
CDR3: CASSLRPGGPYEQYF

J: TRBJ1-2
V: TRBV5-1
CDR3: CASSRDVVSYTF

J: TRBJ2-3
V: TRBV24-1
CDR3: CATSDSSVGTDTQYF

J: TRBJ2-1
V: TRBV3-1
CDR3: CASGGSVNGEQFF

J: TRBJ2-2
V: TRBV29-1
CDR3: CSVSARQGPNTGELFF

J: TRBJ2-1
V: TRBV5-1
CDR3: CASRGFDRGRSADEQFF

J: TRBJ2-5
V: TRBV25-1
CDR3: CASLGYQTQYF

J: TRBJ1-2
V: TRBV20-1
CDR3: CSARAGTANYGYTF

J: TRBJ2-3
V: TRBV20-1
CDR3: CSARVISSTDTQYF

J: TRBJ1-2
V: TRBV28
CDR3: CASSFPPPNYGYTF

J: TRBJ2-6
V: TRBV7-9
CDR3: CASSLAGGAGANVLTF

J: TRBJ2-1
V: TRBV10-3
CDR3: CAINMGQGHEQFF

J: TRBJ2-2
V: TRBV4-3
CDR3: CASSQDRMGSAELFF

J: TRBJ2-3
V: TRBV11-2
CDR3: CASSSDSYGTNIYTDTQYF

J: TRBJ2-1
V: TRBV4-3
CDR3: CASSQPGVGYNEQFF

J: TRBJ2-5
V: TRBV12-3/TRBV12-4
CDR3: CASSWGDYRRQETQYF

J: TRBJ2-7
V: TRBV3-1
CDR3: CASSQYSSYEQYF

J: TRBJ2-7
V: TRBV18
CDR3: CASSPVPGAEQYF

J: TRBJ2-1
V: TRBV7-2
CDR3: CASSLDRGNEQFF

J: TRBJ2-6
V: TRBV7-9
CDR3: CASHPLTSAGVANVLTF

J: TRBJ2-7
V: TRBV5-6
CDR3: CASSWTGLGYEQYF

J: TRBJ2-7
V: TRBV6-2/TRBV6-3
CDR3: CASTISGGPYEQYF

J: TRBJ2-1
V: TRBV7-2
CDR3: CASSFTAQYNEQFF

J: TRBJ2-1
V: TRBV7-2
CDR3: CASSLSSLSYNEQFF

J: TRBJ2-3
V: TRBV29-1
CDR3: CSVHRGTDTQYF

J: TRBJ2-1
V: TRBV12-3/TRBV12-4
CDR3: CASRFPGANEQFF

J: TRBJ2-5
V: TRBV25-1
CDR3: CASISGAEETQYF